This T cell receptor (beta chain) was identified during a study of Ad26.COV2.S vaccination and SARS-CoV-2 variants. About the research overall: Donor participated within the Ad26.COV2.S arm of the COV1001 trial.

Documented treatment: about 20 received Ad26.COV2.S at low or high dose, single or two shots; roughly five received placebo; per-sample allocation not given. Repertoires come from day 63 after the first vaccine or placebo injection. General observations from the study: Those who received vaccine or placebo ended up with similar non-spike TCR breadth. Vaccinees showed greater spike-specific TCR breadth than placebo recipients. Spike-specific CD8+ and CD4+ T cell responses reportedly showed substantial breadth after vaccination.

The table came from immunoSEQ multiplex PCR; TCRdb's copy has only in-frame clones and leaves some out. The table lists 450,000 to 550,000 clones, 89% of them singletons, with about 2.5% in the top ten. Note on this clone: Antigen unknown.

This clonotype was sampled from a person between 18 and 65 years old who received the Ad26.COV2.S COVID-19 vaccine or a placebo. Sequencing was performed on peripheral blood, taken in a trial of Ad26.COV2.S vaccine versus placebo.

The CDR3 region is CSVPGIGNTIYF. The CDR3 region has the DNA TGCAGCGTCCCCGGGATTGGAAACACCATATATTTT. This sequence joins TRBV29-1 and TRBJ1-3, with unresolved D. The V end was cut by 6 bases, the J end by 3 bases, with 9 bases between. Per germline, CDR1 SQVTM and CDR2 ANQGSEA. CDR3 length: 12 residues.